The source of this T cell receptor beta chain is a study of cytomegalovirus exposure and HLA in healthy donors (dated 2017 in TCRdb). Notes on the research overall: According to a later analysis, one platform produced both the 120 validation repertoires and the 670 or so repertoires of the first cohort. A separate validation cohort of roughly 130 different subjects was used in addition to the 666-subject first cohort. The study aimed to test whether signatures of past pathogen exposure could be identified by cataloging public T cell receptors. High-throughput TCR immunosequencing, statistical association of individual TCRs with disease status, and machine learning were combined to predict cytomegalovirus infection status.

With regard to this clone: The antigen this receptor binds is unknown. Nothing much larger sits one base from this clone, and base qualities are not available.

What the authors observed across the whole study: All 120 or so repertoires were used to score co-occurrence in the validation cohort in a later analysis, because that analysis had no HLA typing for the cohort. The study listed 150 to 200 TCR beta chains as associated with cytomegalovirus. While some public TCRs were present in many individuals, most TCR sequences turned up only very rarely across donors. A few of the identified cytomegalovirus-associated TCR beta chains were confirmed in vitro to be specific for cytomegalovirus antigens. In both the original and validation cohorts, the classifier was reported to diagnose cytomegalovirus status with high specificity and sensitivity. A later analysis found that TCRs clustered in the first cohort also tended to co-occur in the 120 or so validation repertoires, with roughly 95% of cluster scores above 0. The authors suggested that the approach could potentially be extended to other disease states and immunological phenotypes.

Library creation used the immunoSEQ multiplex PCR assay. From the authors' description of their analysis: A statistical classification framework was built for diagnosing cytomegalovirus status from the catalog of TCR beta chain sequences. TCRdb took this table from immuneACCESS and kept in-frame rearrangements with V and J called. Such tables lack part of the clones; where checked against another copy, unresolved V genes explain under half of the gap, and the rest is unexplained. V and J calls and clone size are as listed in that table; D and trimming were resolved from the DNA. Present in this sample are some 150,000 clones, roughly 90% of which were seen just once. Jointly, the top ten make up 4.5% of the sample. Separate from the approximately 670-subject first cohort, the validation cohort of roughly 110 subjects was the group to which the donors belonged. The sequence was obtained from a young man in good health and CMV-seropositive. Source material: PBMCs.

The bases are TGTGCCAGTAGCTTTCCTGGGACTGACACTGAAGCTTTCTTT. It translates as CASSFPGTDTEAFF. The chain links TRBV19 with TRBJ1-1; perhaps TRBD1 is the D gene, with 5 bases matching. In the germline V gene (reference sequence), CDR1 corresponds to LNHDA and CDR2 to SQIVND. Taken from cysteine to phenylalanine, the CDR3 has 14 residues. Only CDR3 DNA is held: 42 bases, read in frame from base 1. V loses 6 bases, J loses 3 bases, and the germline ends lie 14 bases apart.